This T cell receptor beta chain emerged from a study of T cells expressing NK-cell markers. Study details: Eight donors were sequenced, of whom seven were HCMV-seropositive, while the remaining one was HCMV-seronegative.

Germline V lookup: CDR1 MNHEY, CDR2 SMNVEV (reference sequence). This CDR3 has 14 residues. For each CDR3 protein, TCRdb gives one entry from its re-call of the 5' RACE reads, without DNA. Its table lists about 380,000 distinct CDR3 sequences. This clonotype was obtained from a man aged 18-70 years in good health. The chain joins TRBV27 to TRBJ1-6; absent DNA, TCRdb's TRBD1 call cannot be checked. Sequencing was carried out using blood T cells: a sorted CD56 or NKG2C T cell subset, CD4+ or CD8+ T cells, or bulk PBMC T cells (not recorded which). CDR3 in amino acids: CASSLSRVAKPLHF.